The text below deals with one T cell receptor beta chain. TCRdb keeps only in-frame clones here, not all; method: immunoSEQ multiplex PCR. This sample yields about 82,000 clones, of which 85% to 90% are seen a single time; 7.3% belongs to the top ten. This specimen belongs to a study of identifying expanded T cells in peripheral blood. The TCR was taken from a person between 18 and 75 years old in good health. The sample taken for sequencing was blood.

The CDR3 sequence: CASSLGGGSPDTQYF. The DNA of the CDR3 is TGTGCCAGCAGCTTGGGGGGAGGGAGTCCCGATACGCAGTATTTT. The rearrangement links TRBV5-4 to TRBJ2-3, with TRBD2 matching 7 bases. V dropped 0 bases and J dropped 6; count of bases not matched to a gene: 7. Germline V gene lookup returns CDR1 SGHNT and CDR2 YYREEE (reference sequence). The CDR3 contains 15 residues.